These 13 T cell receptor beta chains originate from one sample sequenced in a study of blood T cells in healthy people across ages (dated by TCRdb to between 2015 and 2016). The method was 5' RACE. TCRdb names Illumina HiSeq 2500 as the instrument used. A second PCR of roughly 7 to 12 cycles was performed with a sample-barcoded 5' primer and a J-beta primer mix. The public reads were run again by TCRdb, first through fastp at Q25 and then through MiXCR, and only productive beta chains were kept. Rows are combined by CDR3 protein, so each entry shows the most common genes and DNA. Across this sample there are around 1.7 million distinct CDR3 sequences, with approximately 28% seen only once. Together, the top ten hold roughly 8% of the sample. Sequences were obtained from blood. These receptors were taken from a woman aged 30 to 39 in good health.

This clonotype was picked up one time. Given a much more abundant clone one base away, this may be a read error. The chain uses TRBV7-9 and TRBJ2-1; no definite D call. With 5 bases removed from V and 6 bases from J, the gap between germline ends came to 11 bases. The CDR3 covers 13 residues. The germline V gene has CDR1 SEHNR and CDR2 FQNEAQ (reference sequence). The CDR3 spells CASSHRARNEQFF. The CDR3 DNA reads as TGTGCCAGCAGCCACCGGGCTCGCAATGAGCAGTTCTTC. Complete variable domain (other parts from reference TRBV7-9 and TRBJ2-1): DTGVSQNPRHKITKRGQNVTFRCDPISEHNRLYWYRQTLGQGPEFLTYFQNEAQLEKSRLLSDRFSAERPKGSFSTLEIQRTEQGDSAMYLCASSHRARNEQFFGPGTRLTVL.

The chain carries TRBV7-2 and TRBJ2-3; weak D call: TRBD1 (6 bases). Trimming removed 8 bases at V and 6 bases at J, with 9 bases between. The CDR3 length is 11 residues. From germline, CDR1 is SGHTA and CDR2 FQGNSA. This chain's CDR3 is CTSRGGDTQYF. The CDR3 DNA reads TGTACCAGCCGAGGGGGTGATACGCAGTATTTT.

The genes are TRBV2 and TRBJ2-5; D possibly corresponds to TRBD2 (5 bases). The CDR3 consists of 14 residues. Germline CDR1 SNHLY, CDR2 FYNNEI. V lost 3 bases and J lost 4, with 12 bases in between. CDR3: CASSESGAGETQYF. The CDR3 nucleotides read TGTGCCAGCAGTGAGAGCGGCGCGGGAGAGACCCAGTACTTC.

V is TRBV28 and J is TRBJ2-4; TRBD2 aligns across 13 bases. The better agreement between TRBJ2-5 and the DNA end casts doubt on the J call. The length of the CDR3 is 15 residues. CDR1 is MDHEN, CDR2 SYDVKM, per germline. The CDR3 DNA reads TGTGCCAGCAGTTCACTAGCGGGGGGGCTCAAGACCCAGTACTTC. Translation gives CASSSLAGGLKTQYF.

On this clonotype itself: One end of the junction does not line up with germline, which may come from a read error. The chain links TRBV7-9 to TRBJ2-1, with a possible D match to TRBD2 (5 bases). CDR3 size: 15 residues. CDR1 and CDR2 from the germline V gene are SEHNR and FQNEAQ (reference sequence). CDR3 sequence (DNA): TGTGCCAGCAGCCTGACGGGGAGCTCCTACAATGAGCGGTTCTTC. It translates to CASSLTGSSYNERFF.

CDR3 protein: CASSTGSKETQYF. The CDR3 DNA follows: TGTGCCAGCAGCACAGGATCCAAAGAGACCCAGTACTTC. This chain uses TRBV7-3 with TRBJ2-5; D possibly corresponds to TRBD1 (5 bases). Trimming took off 5 bases at V and 3 bases at J, with 10 bases between the two ends. CDR1 and CDR2 (germline): SGHTA, FQGTGA. CDR3 length equals 13 residues. Combining the CDR3 with reference TRBV7-3 and TRBJ2-5 gives the whole variable domain GAGVSQTPSNKVTEKGKYVELRCDPISGHTALYWYRQSLGQGPEFLIYFQGTGAADDSGLPNDRFFAVRPEGSVSTLKIQRTERGDSAVYLCASSTGSKETQYFGPGTRLLVL.

The chain couples TRBV30 to TRBJ2-7; D not resolved. V lost 2 bases and J 4 bases, leaving 12 bases between the germline ends. CDR3 size: 13 residues. Germline V gives CDR1 GTSNPN, CDR2 SVGIG (reference sequence). The CDR3 DNA follows: TGTGCCTGGAGTAGGTCAGCCCCGTACGAGCAGTACTTC. Translated, it gives CAWSRSAPYEQYF. Variable domain in full (rest from reference TRBV30 and TRBJ2-7): SQTIHQWPATLVQPVGSPLSLECTVEGTSNPNLYWYRQAAGRGLQLLFYSVGIGQISSEVPQNLSASRPQDRQFILSSKKLLLSDSGFYLCAWSRSAPYEQYFGPGTRLTVT.

The chain has TRBV6-6 and TRBJ2-3; 7 nucleotides match TRBD2. CDR1 MNHNY and CDR2 SVGAGI come from the germline V gene (reference sequence). There are 15 residues in the CDR3. V lost 6 bases to trimming and J lost 3 bases; unmatched junction nucleotides: 9. The CDR3, as DNA: TGTGCCAGCAGCACATTTCCCGGGGGGACAGATACGCAGTATTTT. Its translation is CASSTFPGGTDTQYF.

This clonotype has more than one count but fewer than ten. This sequence joins TRBV9 and TRBJ2-5; TRBD1 or TRBD2 may be the D gene (6 bases each). Trimming took off 0 bases at V and 6 bases at J, with 15 bases between the two ends. The CDR3 is made up of 15 amino acids. Germline V gives CDR1 SGDLS, CDR2 YYNGEE. CDR3 nucleotide sequence: TGTGCCAGCAGCGTAGAACGGGGGCCGGGAAAGACCCAGTACTTC. Translated, it gives CASSVERGPGKTQYF.

The chain has TRBV15 and TRBJ2-2, with D possibly being TRBD1 (6 bases). Between the trimmed V and J ends, which lost 1 base and 7 bases, there was a span of 13 bases. CDR1 is LNHNV and CDR2 is YYDKDF in the germline V gene (reference sequence). The CDR3 consists of 15 residues. The CDR3 loop is CATSRVNRDGGELFF. CDR3 nucleotides: TGTGCCACCAGCAGAGTGAACAGGGATGGCGGGGAGCTGTTTTTT.

There are a few counts of this clonotype. V and J are TRBV20-1 and TRBJ2-1, with D perhaps being TRBD1 or TRBD2 (5 bases each). Trimming took off 5 bases at V and 6 bases at J, with 23 bases between the two ends. The CDR3 has 16 residues. Germline V gene sequence: CDR1 DFQATT, CDR2 SNEGSKA (reference sequence). CDR3 sequence reads: CSARKHRDRGRNEQFF. Written as DNA, the CDR3 is TGCAGTGCTCGAAAGCACCGGGACCGTGGTCGCAATGAGCAGTTCTTC.

The rearrangement uses TRBV4-1 and TRBJ1-6; D is unclear. V was cut by 0 bases and J by 8 bases, with 8 bases left in between. The CDR3 covers 14 residues. The germline gives CDR1 MGHRA, CDR2 YSYEKL. Here the CDR3 reads CASSQEAWDSPLHF. CDR3 nucleotide sequence: TGCGCCAGCAGCCAAGAAGCATGGGATTCACCCCTCCACTTT.

This clonotype has just a few counts. The rearrangement joins TRBV2 to TRBJ2-1; 10 bases are a match to TRBD2. Germline V CDR1 and CDR2: SNHLY, FYNNEI. V was clipped by 1 base and J by 5 bases; unmatched bases: 11. The CDR3 has 18 residues. The chain's CDR3 is CASSEDSLAGVLHNEQFF. The CDR3 DNA reads TGTGCCAGCAGTGAAGACAGCCTAGCGGGGGTTTTACACAATGAGCAGTTCTTC. Based on the CDR3 plus reference TRBV2 and TRBJ2-1, the full variable domain is EPEVTQTPSHQVTQMGQEVILRCVPISNHLYFYWYRQILGQKVEFLVSFYNNEISEKSEIFDDQFSVERPDGSNFTLKIRSTKLEDSAMYFCASSEDSLAGVLHNEQFFGPGTRLTVL.